Below, 25 T cell receptor beta chains from the same sample are listed, as sequenced in a study of blood T cell repertoires in COVID-19. Generated by immunoSEQ multiplex PCR, the TCRdb table keeps only in-frame clones and is missing some. Altogether fewer than 350,000 clones are present, 80% to 90% being singletons, with the ten largest covering over 4%. Input material: PBMCs or T cells enriched from blood (not recorded which). All receptors derive from a woman aged 25 to 39 with acute COVID-19.

The chain recombines TRBV19 with TRBJ1-3, with 7 positions matching TRBD1. CDR1 LNHDA and CDR2 SQIVND come from the germline V gene (reference sequence). The CDR3 has 18 residues. Trimming cost V 7 bases and J 0 bases; bases outside gene matches: 15. CDR3 amino acids: CASITFRRDSGSGNTIYF. CDR3 sequence (DNA): TGTGCCAGTATCACCTTTCGCCGGGACAGCGGCTCTGGAAACACCATATATTTT. The full variable domain, with the rest looked up from reference TRBV19 and TRBJ1-3, is DGGITQSPKYLFRKEGQNVTLSCEQNLNHDAMYWYRQDPGQGLRLIYYSQIVNDFQKGDIAEGYSVSREKKESFPLTVTSAQKNPTAFYLCASITFRRDSGSGNTIYFGEGSWLTVV.

The chain uses TRBV6-5 and TRBJ2-1; perhaps TRBD1 as D (5 bases). CDR1 and CDR2 (germline): MNHEY, SVGAGI. V was clipped by 0 bases and J by 5 bases, with 11 bases between them. The CDR3 covers 15 residues. CDR3 nucleotide sequence: TGTGCCAGCAGTTACTCGAAGGCAGGGAACAATGAGCAGTTCTTC. Translation: CASSYSKAGNNEQFF.

This chain uses TRBV7-3 with TRBJ2-1; 10 nucleotides agree with TRBD1. This CDR3 has 14 residues. CDR1 and CDR2 (germline): SGHTA, FQGTGA. After removal of 5 bases from V and 9 bases from J, the junction contained 7 bases not matched to a gene. The CDR3 protein is CASSPWTGGIEQFF. The CDR3 DNA sequence: TGTGCCAGCAGCCCTTGGACAGGGGGTATTGAGCAGTTCTTC.

V gene TRBV6-5 combines with J gene TRBJ1-1, with 11 positions matching TRBD1. This CDR3 contains 14 residues. Germline CDR1 and CDR2: MNHEY and SVGAGI. The V and J ends lost 8 bases and 0 bases, in that order; junction bases with no gene match: 2. CDR3 residues: CASRDRGLNTEAFF. The CDR3, as DNA: TGTGCCAGCCGGGACAGGGGGTTGAACACTGAAGCTTTCTTT.

CDR3 nucleotide sequence: TGTGCCAGCAGTTTGGGACTAGCGGTCTACGAGCAGTACTTC. Its protein is CASSLGLAVYEQYF. This rearrangement joins TRBV27 to TRBJ2-7, with 11 bases fitting TRBD2. There are 14 residues in the CDR3. The V gene's germline CDR1 is MNHEY and CDR2 SMNVEV (reference sequence). V gave up 3 bases and J gave up 3 bases; unmatched junction bases: 1.

The chain recombines TRBV5-4 with TRBJ1-3; no clear D. CDR1 SGHNT and CDR2 YYREEE come from the germline V gene (reference sequence). The CDR3 is made up of 14 amino acids. With 0 bases removed from V and 0 bases from J, the gap between germline ends came to 4 bases. The CDR3 region is CASSLAVSGNTIYF. CDR3 nucleotide sequence: TGTGCCAGCAGCTTGGCAGTCTCTGGAAACACCATATATTTT.

The chain joins TRBV5-4 to TRBJ2-7, with D possibly being TRBD1 (6 bases). Germline V gene data show CDR1 as SGHNT and CDR2 as YYREEE (reference sequence). V was cut by 4 bases and J by 5 bases, with 22 bases left in between. This CDR3 comprises 16 residues. CDR3 nucleotides: TGTGCCAGCAGCCCGGACCTAACAGGGTTGGGCCACGAGCAGTACTTC. Encoded protein: CASSPDLTGLGHEQYF.

The chain has TRBV7-3 and TRBJ2-3; 7 bases line up with TRBD2. The CDR3 spans 14 residues. Per germline, CDR1 SGHTA and CDR2 FQGTGA. Losses at the gene ends were 3 bases for V and 5 bases for J; bases not matched to a gene: 5. The CDR3 bases are TGTGCCAGCAGCTTGGGGGGGTTTCAAGATACGCAGTATTTT. It translates to CASSLGGFQDTQYF.

The J gene is TRBJ2-1, the V gene TRBV10-3; 10 bases are a match to TRBD2. V dropped 8 bases and J dropped 8; count of bases not matched to a gene: 9. There are 14 residues in the CDR3. Germline loops: CDR1 ENHRY, CDR2 SYGVKD. The CDR3 here is CAIGRTSGLDEQFF. CDR3 DNA: TGTGCCATCGGCCGGACTAGCGGATTGGATGAGCAGTTCTTC.

This clone was detected a few times. This chain links TRBV19 with TRBJ2-1, with TRBD1 matching over 10 bases. The germline V gene has CDR1 LNHDA and CDR2 SQIVND (reference sequence). The CDR3 is made up of 16 amino acids. The V gene end was trimmed by 1 base and the J gene end by 6 bases; junction bases not matched to a gene: 6. The CDR3 loop is CASSIASGQGVNEQFF. The CDR3 DNA sequence: TGTGCCAGTAGTATAGCATCAGGACAGGGGGTCAATGAGCAGTTCTTC. The full variable domain, in which reference TRBV19 and TRBJ2-1 provide the parts outside the CDR3, is DGGITQSPKYLFRKEGQNVTLSCEQNLNHDAMYWYRQDPGQGLRLIYYSQIVNDFQKGDIAEGYSVSREKKESFPLTVTSAQKNPTAFYLCASSIASGQGVNEQFFGPGTRLTVL.

The chain uses TRBV7-9 and TRBJ1-2; D uncertain. V was clipped by 5 bases and J by 0 bases, with 13 bases between them. CDR1 and CDR2 (germline): SEHNR, FQNEAQ (reference sequence). This CDR3 has 15 residues. CDR3 amino acids: CASSEKRRTNYGYTF. CDR3 DNA sequence: TGTGCCAGCAGCGAGAAACGTCGCACTAACTATGGCTACACCTTC.

This chain joins TRBV14 and TRBJ2-7, with 7 bases fitting TRBD1. J was trimmed by 4 bases and V by 1 base; bases with no gene match: 7. Germline CDR1 and CDR2: SGHDN and FVKESK. The CDR3 has 15 amino acids. The CDR3 region has the DNA TGTGCCAGCAGCCAAGTACCGGGACAGAGGTACGAGCAGTACTTC. Protein sequence: CASSQVPGQRYEQYF.

This clone appeared a single time. This chain links TRBV5-1 with TRBJ2-3; maybe TRBD2 (6 bases). CDR3 length: 16 residues. Trimming stripped 2 bases from V and 0 bases from J, with 13 bases between. CDR1 is SGHRS and CDR2 is YFSETQ in the germline V gene. As DNA, the CDR3 is TGCGCCAGCAGCTTCAGAGGAGCGGGTAGCACAGATACGCAGTATTTT. Translated, it gives CASSFRGAGSTDTQYF.

V gene TRBV5-5 combines with J gene TRBJ1-1, with TRBD1 as a possible D gene (5 bases). The CDR3 covers 13 residues. The V gene's germline CDR1 is SGHKS and CDR2 YYEKEE (reference sequence). The germline V and J ends were trimmed by 3 bases and 4 bases, with 10 bases remaining between them. CDR3 sequence (DNA): TGTGCCAGCAGCTGGGGGGGTGGCACTGAAGCTTTCTTT. It translates to CASSWGGGTEAFF.

This chain uses TRBV6-2 or TRBV6-3 with TRBJ2-7; 11 positions agree with TRBD2. V lost 4 bases to trimming and J lost 2 bases; unmatched junction nucleotides: 7. Germline loops: CDR1 MNHEY, CDR2 SVGEGT. This CDR3 region has 16 residues. CDR3 in DNA: TGTGCCAGCAGTTCCATACGACTAGCGGGAACCTACGAGCAGTACTTC. Encoded protein: CASSSIRLAGTYEQYF.

This clone was seen once. The chain recombines TRBV5-6 with TRBJ2-7, with a weak D call TRBD2 (5 bases). The V end was cut by 2 bases, the J end by 0 bases, with 9 bases between. Looked up from germline, CDR1 is SGHDT and CDR2 is YYEEEE. The CDR3 spans 14 residues. The CDR3 loop reads CASSFWESSYEQYF. For the CDR3, the DNA is TGTGCCAGCAGCTTCTGGGAGAGCTCCTACGAGCAGTACTTC. Variable domain in full (rest from reference TRBV5-6 and TRBJ2-7): DAGVTQSPTHLIKTRGQQVTLRCSPKSGHDTVSWYQQALGQGPQFIFQYYEEEERQRGNFPDRFSGHQFPNYSSELNVNALLLGDSALYLCASSFWESSYEQYFGPGTRLTVT.

The chain carries TRBV5-1 and TRBJ2-2; possibly TRBD2 for D (6 bases). The CDR3 totals 14 residues. Germline CDR1 reads SGHRS; CDR2 reads YFSETQ. V was trimmed by 4 bases and J by 7 bases, leaving 14 bases between them. The CDR3 is CASSQWGEIGELFF. The CDR3, as DNA: TGCGCCAGCAGCCAATGGGGGGAAATCGGGGAGCTGTTTTTT.

As to this clone: At one of its ends the junction is not consistent with the germline gene, which may arise from a read error. The V gene is TRBV6-6, the J gene TRBJ1-2; 7 bases agree with TRBD1. This CDR3 spans 12 amino acids. Germline V lookup: CDR1 MNHNY, CDR2 SVGAGI (reference sequence). The CDR3 sequence is CASSYESTGQAF. The DNA of the CDR3 is TGTGCCAGCAGTTACGAATCGACAGGGCAAGCGTTC.

This clone was found once. V is TRBV6-5 and J is TRBJ1-6; 7 bases match TRBD1. Germline V CDR1 and CDR2: MNHEY, SVGAGI. Germline trimming cut 6 bases from V and 7 bases from J; bases unmatched to any gene: 9. The CDR3 sequence is 15 residues long. The CDR3, as DNA: TGTGCCAGCAGAGTTACGGGGACAGAGAATTCACCCCTCCACTTT. Translation gives CASRVTGTENSPLHF.

The chain uses TRBV4-2 and TRBJ2-7, with D possibly being TRBD1 (5 bases). Per the germline V gene, CDR1 is LGHNA and CDR2 is YNFKEQ. The CDR3 extends over 16 amino acids. V shed 2 bases and J shed 0 bases, with 14 bases lying between them. CDR3 in DNA: TGTGCCAGCAGCCAAAATCTGGACACCTACTCCTACGAGCAGTACTTC. Its translation: CASSQNLDTYSYEQYF.

The V call is TRBV28, the J call TRBJ2-7; unclear D gene. This CDR3 is built from 15 residues. Germline V gene data show CDR1 as MDHEN and CDR2 as SYDVKM. Trimming took off 5 bases at V and 3 bases at J, with 17 bases between the two ends. The CDR3 reads CASSPGSSDGYEQYF. CDR3 DNA sequence: TGTGCCAGCAGTCCCGGGTCCAGTGACGGCTACGAGCAGTACTTC.

This chain connects TRBV9 to TRBJ2-1; TRBD2 aligns across 9 bases. From germline, CDR1 is SGDLS and CDR2 YYNGEE. Trimming removed 5 bases from V and 2 bases from J; junction bases left unmatched: 2. The CDR3 extends over 14 amino acids. The CDR3 spells CASRASGAYNEQFF. The DNA of the CDR3 is TGTGCCAGCAGGGCTAGCGGGGCCTACAATGAGCAGTTCTTC.

This rearrangement joins TRBV5-1 to TRBJ2-7; TRBD1 matches at 7 bases. The CDR3 length is 16 residues. V gave up 5 bases and J gave up 2 bases; unmatched junction bases: 13. Germline-derived CDR1 and CDR2 are SGHRS and YFSETQ. The CDR3 region is CASSASGGASTYEQYF. CDR3 DNA: TGCGCCAGCAGTGCCTCAGGGGGAGCCTCTACCTACGAGCAGTACTTC. The variable domain in full, with the rest retrieved from reference TRBV5-1 and TRBJ2-7, is KAGVTQTPRYLIKTRGQQVTLSCSPISGHRSVSWYQQTPGQGLQFLFEYFSETQRNKGNFPGRFSGRQFSNSRSEMNVSTLELGDSALYLCASSASGGASTYEQYFGPGTRLTVT.

The CDR3 region has the DNA TGTGCCAGCAAGGGGGGGACAGGGGATGACTACGAGCAGTACTTC. Amino acid sequence: CASKGGTGDDYEQYF. The chain has TRBV2 and TRBJ2-7; 10 positions agree with TRBD1. With V trimmed by 7 bases and J by 3 bases, 9 bases remained unmatched. Germline V gives CDR1 SNHLY, CDR2 FYNNEI. This CDR3 contains 15 residues.

This chain links TRBV11-2 with TRBJ1-6; D is unresolved. The CDR3 covers 13 residues. Between the trimmed V and J ends, which lost 1 base and 7 bases, there was a span of 5 bases. Germline values: CDR1 SGHAT, CDR2 FQNNGV. The CDR3 nucleotides read TGTGCCAGCAGCTTAGGGGAGAATTCACCCCTCCACTTT. Amino acid sequence: CASSLGENSPLHF. The full variable domain, completed using reference TRBV11-2 and TRBJ1-6, is EAGVAQSPRYKIIEKRQSVAFWCNPISGHATLYWYQQILGQGPKLLIQFQNNGVVDDSQLPKDRFSAERLKGVDSTLKIQPAKLEDSAVYLCASSLGENSPLHFGNGTRLTVT.